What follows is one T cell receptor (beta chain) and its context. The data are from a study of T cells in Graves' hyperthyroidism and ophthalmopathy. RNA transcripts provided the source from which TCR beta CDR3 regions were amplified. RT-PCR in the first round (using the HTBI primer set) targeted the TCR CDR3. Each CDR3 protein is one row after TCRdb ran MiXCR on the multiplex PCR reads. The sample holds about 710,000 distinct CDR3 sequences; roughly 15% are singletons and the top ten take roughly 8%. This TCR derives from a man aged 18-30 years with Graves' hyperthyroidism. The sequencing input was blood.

CDR3 region: CASSSDRGKQPQHF. CDR3 nucleotides: TGTGCCAGCAGTTCCGACAGGGGTAAACAGCCCCAGCATTTT. This sequence joins TRBV12-3 or TRBV12-4 and TRBJ1-5; 8 bases match TRBD1. The CDR3 consists of 14 residues. The trim removed 4 bases at V and 7 bases at J, leaving 6 bases unmatched.